These 31 T cell receptor beta chains were sequenced from one sample in a study of T-cell memory formation after mild COVID-19. TCRdb re-called the 5' RACE reads with MiXCR, one entry per CDR3 protein. The profile shows 400,000 to 500,000 distinct CDR3 sequences, around 18% of them singletons. The specimen sequenced was PBMCs or a T cell subset sorted from them (not recorded which). These receptors came from an adult woman who had mild COVID-19 (a few samples of this study predate the infection). Cell type and time point are not known.

The chain combines TRBV12-3 or TRBV12-4 with TRBJ2-1; D perhaps matches TRBD1 (6 bases). Trimming removed 1 base at V and 2 bases at J, with 9 bases between. This CDR3 is 15 amino acids long. The CDR3 DNA follows: TGTGCCAGCAGTTTAGACAGGGCTCCCTACAATGAGCAGTTCTTC. Protein product: CASSLDRAPYNEQFF.

The J gene is TRBJ2-2, the V gene TRBV7-9, with no clear D. This CDR3 comprises 14 residues. The germline CDR1 and CDR2 sequences are SEHNR and FQNEAQ (reference sequence). The V and J ends lost 8 bases and 6 bases respectively, with 16 bases between them. The chain's CDR3 is CASRRPNLSGELFF. CDR3 in DNA: TGTGCCAGCCGGAGACCGAATCTATCCGGGGAGCTGTTTTTT.

There are a few counts of this clonotype. The chain recombines TRBV9 with TRBJ2-7; 11 nucleotides match TRBD2. Germline CDR1 and CDR2: SGDLS and YYNGEE. The CDR3 extends over 15 amino acids. Trimming took 3 bases from V and 7 from J; bases not matched to a gene: 9. CDR3: CASSALAGGPGEQYF. In nucleotides, the CDR3 is TGTGCCAGCAGCGCCTTAGCGGGGGGGCCCGGAGAGCAGTACTTC.

The table lists this clonotype with a few counts. The rearrangement joins TRBV4-3 to TRBJ2-5, with 7 bases that match TRBD2. V gave up 0 bases and J gave up 1 base; unmatched junction bases: 5. Germline CDR1 and CDR2: LGHNA and YSLEER. This CDR3 region has 16 residues. CDR3 residues: CASSQERRGTQETQYF. The CDR3 bases are TGCGCCAGCAGCCAAGAGAGGCGGGGGACCCAAGAGACCCAGTACTTC.

Concerning this clonotype: A junction end diverges from the germline sequence, so it may reflect a read error. The chain has TRBV4-2 and TRBJ1-2, with 9 bases aligning to TRBD1. Germline V gives CDR1 LGHNA, CDR2 YNFKEQ. The CDR3 extends over 15 amino acids. The chain's CDR3 is CASSQDIRTGVGCTF. CDR3 coding DNA: TGTGCCAGCAGCCAAGATATAAGGACAGGGGTTGGCTGCACCTTC.

V and J are TRBV7-9 and TRBJ1-2, with a tentative D call TRBD1 (5 bases). The CDR3 is made up of 14 amino acids. With 5 bases removed from V and 2 bases from J, the gap between germline ends came to 12 bases. Per the germline V gene, CDR1 is SEHNR and CDR2 is FQNEAQ (reference sequence). CDR3 bases: TGTGCCAGCAGCGGAGGGGATAGGAACTATGGCTACACCTTC. It encodes CASSGGDRNYGYTF.

This clonotype was found a few times. This chain joins TRBV29-1 and TRBJ2-2, with D perhaps given as TRBD1 or TRBD2 (7 bases each). The CDR3 runs to 16 residues. Trimming shortened V by 3 bases and J by 3 bases, and 17 bases separated the two germline ends. Germline CDR1 is SQVTM and CDR2 is ANQGSEA. CDR3 bases: TGCAGCGTTGATAGGTGGCAGGGGGGGTACACCGGGGAGCTGTTTTTT. Protein: CSVDRWQGGYTGELFF.

The V call is TRBV4-3, the J call TRBJ2-7; D is unresolved. Trimming stripped 0 bases from V and 3 bases from J, with 12 bases between. Per the germline V gene, CDR1 is LGHNA and CDR2 is YSLEER. The CDR3 loop spans 15 amino acids. CDR3: CASSQDDTAYYEQYF. Written as DNA, the CDR3 is TGCGCCAGCAGCCAAGATGATACGGCCTACTACGAGCAGTACTTC.

The V call is TRBV20-1, the J call TRBJ1-5; D uncertain. V lost 3 bases, J lost 3 bases, and 21 bases lay in between. Germline V gene data show CDR1 as DFQATT and CDR2 as SNEGSKA (reference sequence). This CDR3 spans 17 amino acids. The CDR3 bases are TGCAGTGCTAGCCCTCCATTTCCCGCGGCAGTCAATCAGCCCCAGCATTTT. Protein product: CSASPPFPAAVNQPQHF.

This clonotype appeared a few times. The genes are TRBV4-2 and TRBJ2-7, with D unresolved. Trimming pared 1 base from V and 7 bases from J, leaving 17 bases between. This CDR3 has 15 amino acids. Germline lookup yields CDR1 LGHNA and CDR2 YNFKEQ. This chain's CDR3 is CASSQVFGPTTEQYF. CDR3 DNA sequence: TGTGCCAGCAGCCAAGTATTCGGGCCAACGACTGAGCAGTACTTC.

This chain uses TRBV12-3 or TRBV12-4 with TRBJ2-3, with a tentative D call TRBD2 (5 bases). V lost 3 bases and J 4 bases, leaving 14 bases between the germline ends. CDR3 length: 15 amino acids. The CDR3 nucleotides are TGTGCCAGCAGTTTGAAAGGAAGGCGGGCAGATACGCAGTATTTT. Encoded protein: CASSLKGRRADTQYF.

This chain links TRBV7-9 with TRBJ1-6; TRBD1 might be the D (5 bases). Germline lookup yields CDR1 SEHNR and CDR2 FQNEAQ (reference sequence). The V gene lost 5 bases and the J gene lost 7 bases, with 15 bases spanning the gap. CDR3 length: 15 residues. CDR3 amino acids: CASSPLGGGNSPLHF. CDR3 nucleotide sequence: TGTGCCAGCAGCCCCCTCGGGGGGGGGAATTCACCCCTCCACTTT.

In this sample, this clonotype turned up many times. The chain combines TRBV5-1 with TRBJ1-6, with no clear D. CDR1 SGHRS and CDR2 YFSETQ come from the germline V gene. This CDR3 has 17 residues. Trimming cost V 0 bases and J 0 bases, with 10 bases left between them. The CDR3 loop reads CASSLEALSSYNSPLHF. The CDR3 coding sequence is TGCGCCAGCAGCTTGGAAGCACTAAGCTCCTATAATTCACCCCTCCACTTT.

The V and J genes are TRBV7-2 and TRBJ1-3; TRBD1 aligns across 7 bases. CDR1 is SGHTA and CDR2 is FQGNSA in the germline V gene. V trimming: 3 bases; J trimming: 0 bases; junction bases outside the gene matches: 17. The CDR3 totals 20 residues. In nucleotides, the CDR3 is TGTGCCAGCAGCTTCCCCCGACAGGGATCCCGGGCGGGCTCTGGAAACACCATATATTTT. It translates to CASSFPRQGSRAGSGNTIYF.

This rearrangement joins TRBV12-3 or TRBV12-4 to TRBJ2-7, with 9 bases aligning to TRBD1. The length of the CDR3 is 15 residues. Trimming cost V 5 bases and J 2 bases; bases outside gene matches: 7. The CDR3 spells CASSLRQGVAYEQYF. The CDR3 DNA reads as TGTGCCAGCAGTCTTCGACAGGGGGTGGCCTACGAGCAGTACTTC.

This sequence joins TRBV5-1 and TRBJ2-7; 7 nucleotides line up with TRBD2. In germline, CDR1 is SGHRS, CDR2 YFSETQ. Unmatched junction bases numbered 7, after V lost 0 bases and J lost 4 bases. The CDR3 extends over 15 amino acids. CDR3 region: CASSLDTIGGYEQYF. DNA for the CDR3: TGCGCCAGCAGCTTGGACACGATCGGGGGGTACGAGCAGTACTTC.

This clonotype was seen more than once but under ten times. One end of the junction fails to match germline, which may point to a read error. J is TRBJ2-1 and V is TRBV29-1; weak D call: TRBD1 (6 bases). Germline-derived CDR1 and CDR2 are SQVTM and ANQGSEA. The CDR3 has 14 residues. As DNA, the CDR3 is TGCAGCGTTGGGGGGCAGGTTCAGGCCAATGAGCGGTTCTTC. Translating gives CSVGGQVQANERFF.

The rearrangement links TRBV5-6 to TRBJ2-7, with D uncertain. Trimming pared 0 bases from V and 3 bases from J, leaving 13 bases between. The CDR3 has 15 amino acids. Per the germline V gene, CDR1 is SGHDT and CDR2 is YYEEEE. The CDR3 DNA sequence: TGTGCCAGCAGCTTGGAGGTAGGGCTGGACTACGAGCAGTACTTC. Its protein product is CASSLEVGLDYEQYF.

This clonotype was seen only a few times. The chain carries TRBV20-1 and TRBJ1-2, with a weak D call TRBD1 (6 bases). This CDR3 has 15 residues. Germline values: CDR1 DFQATT, CDR2 SNEGSKA (reference sequence). With 0 bases removed from V and 2 bases from J, the gap between germline ends came to 13 bases. The CDR3 nucleotides read TGCAGTGCTAGAGATAAGTGGCAGGGGAACTATGGCTACACCTTC. This codes for CSARDKWQGNYGYTF.

This clonotype was counted between two and nine times. The V gene is TRBV24-1, the J gene TRBJ1-2; D ambiguous. The ends were cut back, 1 base at V and 6 bases at J, with 8 bases in the middle. CDR3 length: 13 residues. Germline V CDR1 and CDR2: KGHDR, SFDVKD. The CDR3 region is CATSDFGGNGYTF. CDR3 in DNA: TGTGCCACCAGTGATTTCGGAGGGAATGGCTACACCTTC.

This clonotype came up many times. The J gene is TRBJ1-5, the V gene TRBV12-3 or TRBV12-4, with D possibly matching TRBD1 (6 bases). CDR3 length: 15 residues. V was pared by 3 bases and J by 0 bases, with 9 bases between. CDR3 DNA sequence: TGTGCCAGCAGTTTCAGGGGACATAGCAATCAGCCCCAGCATTTT. As protein: CASSFRGHSNQPQHF.

This clonotype was found a few times. The chain combines TRBV5-1 with TRBJ2-7, with TRBD1 matching over 9 bases. The J segment lost 0 bases and the V segment lost 2 bases, leaving 12 bases of the junction unmatched. The CDR3 has 18 residues. Germline V lookup: CDR1 SGHRS, CDR2 YFSETQ. CDR3 in amino acids: CASSFSGTGPFLSYEQYF. The CDR3 DNA reads TGCGCCAGCAGCTTCTCCGGGACAGGGCCCTTCCTCTCCTACGAGCAGTACTTC.

The V call is TRBV7-3, the J call TRBJ2-3, with unresolved D. In germline, CDR1 is SGHTA, CDR2 FQGTGA. V was shortened by 2 bases and J by 5 bases, with 17 bases between the two germline ends. CDR3 length equals 16 residues. The CDR3 reads CASSLLWTGSGDTQYF. CDR3 nucleotide sequence: TGTGCCAGCAGCTTATTATGGACCGGGTCCGGAGATACGCAGTATTTT. Full variable domain (rest looked up from reference TRBV7-3 and TRBJ2-3): GAGVSQTPSNKVTEKGKYVELRCDPISGHTALYWYRQSLGQGPEFLIYFQGTGAADDSGLPNDRFFAVRPEGSVSTLKIQRTERGDSAVYLCASSLLWTGSGDTQYFGPGTRLTVL.

The table lists this clonotype with a few counts. J is TRBJ2-3 and V is TRBV20-1, with 11 bases aligning to TRBD2. Germline V lookup: CDR1 DFQATT, CDR2 SNEGSKA (reference sequence). V lost 3 bases to trimming and J lost 0 bases; unmatched junction nucleotides: 8. The CDR3 loop spans 17 amino acids. CDR3 loop: CSARARLAGGSTDTQYF. CDR3 coding DNA: TGCAGTGCTAGGGCCAGGCTAGCGGGGGGCAGCACAGATACGCAGTATTTT.

The J gene is TRBJ1-1, the V gene TRBV6-2 or TRBV6-3, with D perhaps TRBD1 (5 bases). Per germline, CDR1 MNHEY and CDR2 SVGEGT. V was cut by 2 bases and J by 3 bases, with 13 bases left in between. This CDR3 is 15 amino acids long. The CDR3, as DNA: TGTGCCAGCAGTTACGCAGGCTTAGGGGACACTGAAGCTTTCTTT. Protein: CASSYAGLGDTEAFF.

This clonotype was picked up many times. The chain combines TRBV24-1 with TRBJ2-7; D call uncertain. V was trimmed by 4 bases and J by 3 bases, leaving 3 bases between them. The CDR3 loop spans 11 amino acids. Germline CDR1 reads KGHDR; CDR2 reads SFDVKD. The CDR3 DNA follows: TGTGCCACCAGTGAGGGCTACGAGCAGTACTTC. Encoded protein: CATSEGYEQYF.

This clonotype came up a few times. The rearrangement joins TRBV4-1 to TRBJ2-7; TRBD1 aligns across 10 bases. The germline V gene has CDR1 MGHRA and CDR2 YSYEKL. The CDR3 extends over 17 amino acids. J gave up 6 bases and V 4 bases, and 15 bases lay outside the gene matches. This chain's CDR3 is CASSLPVPGQGSGEQYF. The CDR3 DNA follows: TGCGCCAGCAGCCTACCGGTGCCGGGACAGGGGTCCGGCGAGCAGTACTTC.

This clonotype was counted a few times. V and J are TRBV19 and TRBJ2-2; D gene unclear. This CDR3 region has 13 residues. Germline V gene data show CDR1 as LNHDA and CDR2 as SQIVND (reference sequence). Trimming cost V 3 bases and J 5 bases, with 7 bases left between them. The CDR3 loop reads CASSIRITGELFF. DNA of the CDR3: TGTGCCAGTAGTATTCGGATAACCGGGGAGCTGTTTTTT.

This clonotype was counted between two and nine times. This chain uses TRBV5-1 with TRBJ1-1; D may be TRBD1 (5 bases). This CDR3 region has 17 residues. Trimming removed 0 bases from V and 1 base from J, with 16 bases in between. Germline CDR1 and CDR2: SGHRS and YFSETQ. CDR3 sequence reads: CASSLDARVNWNTEAFF. The CDR3 DNA reads as TGCGCCAGCAGCTTGGATGCCAGGGTGAACTGGAACACTGAAGCTTTCTTT.

J is TRBJ1-6 and V is TRBV3-1; weak D call: TRBD1 (6 bases). Trimming took 7 bases from V and 10 from J, leaving 17 bases between them. Germline values: CDR1 LGHDT, CDR2 YNNKEL (reference sequence). This CDR3 is 14 amino acids long. CDR3 nucleotides: TGTGCCAGCACTTGGGGGGACAATCGGTCACCCCTCCACTTT. The encoded protein is CASTWGDNRSPLHF.

The chain couples TRBV3-1 to TRBJ2-1; 16 bases are shared with TRBD2. Losses at the gene ends were 4 bases for V and 14 bases for J; bases not matched to a gene: 8. This CDR3 is 15 amino acids long. CDR1 is LGHDT, CDR2 YNNKEL, per germline (reference sequence). In DNA, the CDR3 is TGTGCCAGCAGCCCCGGGACTAGCGGGGGGGCCCAGGAGTTCTTC. Translated, it gives CASSPGTSGGAQEFF.